Listed below are T cell receptor beta chains from one sample, sequenced in a study of blood T cell repertoires in COVID-19. Sequencing used immunoSEQ multiplex PCR; TCRdb keeps in-frame clones, though not all of them. Among hundreds of thousands of clones listed, under 90% were seen once. Sequenced sample: peripheral blood. These receptors originate from a man aged 50 to 59 with acute or convalescent COVID-19. Both conserved end residues are part of each CDR3. D genes are given only for firm matches. Clone size is stated in some rows and not others, as once, few, many or a class when expanded.

NA	NA	TRBV6-2/TRBV6-3	15	TRBJ1-4	CASSNARRANEKLFF	TGTGCCAGCAGTAATGCGAGGCGAGCTAATGAAAAACTGTTTTTT
NA	TRBD2	TRBV6-4	15	TRBJ2-3	CASSLELAVTDTQYF	TGTGCCAGCAGTTTGGAGCTAGCGGTGACAGATACGCAGTATTTT
NA	NA	TRBV30	15	TRBJ1-2	CAWSVIQGSYGGYTF	TGTGCCTGGAGTGTAATCCAGGGGTCTTATGGTGGCTACACCTTC
NA	NA	TRBV6-5	16	TRBJ2-6	CASSYRPGAGANVLTF	TGTGCCAGCAGTTACAGACCGGGAGCTGGGGCCAACGTCCTGACTTTC
NA	TRBD2	TRBV14	16	TRBJ2-3	CASSQGSGLNINTQYF	TGTGCCAGCAGCCAGGGTTCGGGACTAAACATAAATACGCAGTATTTT
few	TRBD2	TRBV7-2	13	TRBJ2-3	CAWGLDRADTQYF	TGTGCGTGGGGACTAGATCGCGCAGATACGCAGTATTTT
NA	TRBD1	TRBV5-8	13	TRBJ1-6	CASSRQGGSPLHF	TGTGCCAGCAGCCGACAGGGTGGTTCACCCCTCCACTTT
NA	NA	TRBV27	15	TRBJ1-5	CASSLTGHGNQPQHF	TGTGCCAGCAGTTTGACGGGACACGGGAATCAGCCCCAGCATTTT
NA	TRBD2	TRBV11-2	14	TRBJ2-1	CASTPQRGGSEQFF	TGTGCCAGCACCCCTCAGCGGGGGGGGAGTGAGCAGTTCTTC
NA	TRBD1	TRBV14	13	TRBJ2-7	CASSQDRGRGKYF	TGTGCCAGCAGCCAAGATCGGGGCAGGGGGAAGTACTTC
NA	NA	TRBV10-1	13	TRBJ2-1	CACQGGHGNEQFF	TGCGCCTGCCAGGGGGGCCACGGCAATGAGCAGTTCTTC
NA	TRBD1	TRBV9	14	TRBJ2-1	CASSVGDRYNEQFF	TGTGCCAGCAGCGTAGGGGACAGATACAATGAGCAGTTCTTC
NA	NA	TRBV4-1	14	TRBJ1-4	CASSQEGGGEKLFF	TGCGCCAGCAGCCAAGAGGGCGGGGGGGAAAAACTGTTTTTT
once	NA	TRBV3-1/TRBV3-2	12	TRBJ1-1	CATRGEGTEAFF	TGTGCTACGAGGGGGGAGGGCACTGAAGCTTTCTTT
NA	NA	TRBV23-1	17	TRBJ2-2	CASTPTPGTPNTGELFF	TGCGCCAGTACCCCCACACCCGGGACTCCGAACACCGGGGAGCTGTTTTTT
NA	TRBD1	TRBV2	15	TRBJ1-2	CASSPSGQGNYGYTF	TGTGCCAGCAGTCCCTCGGGACAGGGGAACTATGGCTACACCTTC
NA	NA	TRBV6-5	13	TRBJ1-5	CASSYGAGTTWHF	TGTGCCAGCAGTTACGGCGCCGGGACAACCTGGCATTTT
NA	NA	TRBV30	12	TRBJ1-1	CAWDVRSAEAFF	TGTGCCTGGGATGTGAGGAGTGCTGAAGCTTTCTTT
once	TRBD1	TRBV6-5	16	TRBJ1-1	CASSSISQGAGTEAFF	TGTGCCAGCAGTTCCATATCCCAGGGGGCTGGCACTGAAGCTTTCTTT
NA	NA	TRBV5-6	18	TRBJ1-2	CASRYGGPAHYPTWGYTF	TGTGCCAGCAGGTATGGCGGTCCAGCTCATTACCCGACGTGGGGCTACACCTTC
NA	NA	TRBV7-2	12	TRBJ1-5	CASSPAGQPQHF	TGTGCCAGCAGCCCCGCGGGTCAGCCCCAGCATTTT
NA	NA	TRBV29-1	13	TRBJ1-2	CSTGDTLGYGYTF	TGCAGCACGGGGGACACCCTTGGCTATGGCTACACCTTC
NA	NA	TRBV30	13	TRBJ1-5	CAWSVEGDQPQHF	TGTGCCTGGAGTGTCGAGGGCGATCAGCCCCAGCATTTT
NA	TRBD1	TRBV18	13	TRBJ2-4	CASRQGGENIQYF	TGTGCCAGCCGACAGGGTGGCGAAAACATTCAGTACTTC
NA	TRBD2	TRBV9	16	TRBJ2-1	CASSAGGSGSYNEQFF	TGTGCCAGCAGCGCGGGGGGGTCTGGCTCCTACAATGAGCAGTTCTTC
NA	TRBD1	TRBV3-1/TRBV3-2	13	TRBJ1-1	CASSTDRGLQAFF	TGTGCCAGCTCCACGGACAGGGGCCTTCAAGCTTTCTTT
NA	NA	TRBV6-5	15	TRBJ1-6	CASKPGRRRDSPLHF	TGTGCCAGCAAGCCCGGAAGGAGGAGGGATTCACCCCTCCACTTT
NA	NA	TRBV2	13	TRBJ1-6	CASAAGVNSPLHF	TGTGCCAGCGCCGCAGGGGTTAATTCACCCCTCCACTTT
few	TRBD2	TRBV9	13	TRBJ2-5	CASSGLAEETQYF	TGTGCCAGCAGCGGTCTAGCGGAAGAGACCCAGTACTTC
NA	TRBD1	TRBV5-1	16	TRBJ1-4	CASSTRVGGNTEKLFF	TGCGCCAGCAGCACGCGGGTAGGGGGCAATACTGAAAAACTGTTTTTT
NA	NA	TRBV11-3	14	TRBJ2-1	CASSSTQASNEQFF	TGTGCCAGCAGCTCGACCCAGGCGTCCAATGAGCAGTTCTTC
NA	NA	TRBV10-1	21	TRBJ2-1	CASSESPGQGRKSGGAHEQFF	TGCGCCAGCAGTGAGTCTCCGGGACAGGGACGAAAGAGCGGGGGGGCCCATGAGCAGTTCTTC
NA	TRBD1	TRBV18	13	TRBJ2-5	CASSVQGSETQYF	TGTGCCAGCTCAGTACAGGGGTCTGAGACCCAGTACTTC
NA	NA	TRBV30	13	TRBJ1-1	CAWIGQLNTEAFF	TGTGCCTGGATTGGACAGTTGAACACTGAAGCTTTCTTT
NA	TRBD1	TRBV10-1	15	TRBJ2-3	CASSEGQADTDTQYF	TGCGCCAGCAGTGAGGGACAGGCGGACACAGATACGCAGTATTTT
NA	NA	TRBV7-2	14	TRBJ1-5	CASSPGRSNQPQHF	TGTGCCAGCAGCCCCGGCAGGTCCAATCAGCCCCAGCATTTT
once	NA	TRBV11-2	12	TRBJ2-1	CASSPGAARLFF	TGTGCCAGCAGCCCAGGGGCGGCGAGGCTGTTCTTC
NA	TRBD2	TRBV3-1/TRBV3-2	14	TRBJ2-5	CASKVAGGQETQYF	TGTGCCAGCAAGGTAGCGGGGGGCCAAGAGACCCAGTACTTC
NA	TRBD1	TRBV5-4	13	TRBJ2-1	CASSSGTVNEQFF	TGTGCCAGCAGCTCCGGGACAGTCAATGAGCAGTTCTTC
NA	TRBD1	TRBV6-2/TRBV6-3	14	TRBJ1-2	CASSFGTGRYGYTF	TGTGCCAGCAGTTTCGGGACAGGGAGGTATGGCTACACCTTC
NA	NA	TRBV19	14	TRBJ2-7	CASSVQFQGSEQYF	TGTGCCAGTAGTGTACAATTCCAGGGTTCCGAGCAGTACTTC
NA	TRBD1	TRBV5-4	15	TRBJ2-7	CASSTGQGAAYEQYF	TGTGCCAGCAGCACCGGACAGGGGGCCGCCTACGAGCAGTACTTC
once	TRBD1	TRBV7-3	15	TRBJ2-3	CASSPGQGGRDTQYF	TGTGCCAGCAGCCCCGGACAGGGTGGCAGAGATACGCAGTATTTT
once	TRBD1	TRBV6-5	14	TRBJ1-2	CASSYSTGAYGYTF	TGTGCCAGCAGTTACTCCACAGGGGCCTATGGCTACACCTTC
NA	TRBD1	TRBV19	14	TRBJ1-1	CASSLDTGGPEAFF	TGTGCCAGTAGTCTGGACACAGGGGGCCCTGAAGCTTTCTTT
NA	TRBD2	TRBV18	15	TRBJ2-5	CASSPMGGLQETQYF	TGTGCCAGCTCACCAATGGGGGGACTACAAGAGACCCAGTACTTC
once	TRBD1	TRBV18	15	TRBJ1-2	CASSPGTGVDYGYTF	TGTGCCAGCTCACCAGGGACAGGGGTTGACTATGGCTACACCTTC
NA	TRBD1	TRBV2	15	TRBJ1-4	CASSLRQGGNEKLFF	TGTGCCAGCAGTCTGCGACAGGGAGGTAATGAAAAACTGTTTTTT
NA	TRBD1	TRBV7-9	16	TRBJ1-2	CASSPVLGTGAFGYTF	TGTGCCAGCAGCCCCGTTTTGGGGACAGGGGCCTTTGGCTACACCTTC
NA	TRBD2	TRBV4-1	16	TRBJ2-3	CASSEGPSGGSDTQYF	TGCGCCAGCAGCGAAGGACCTAGCGGGGGGTCAGATACGCAGTATTTT
NA	NA	TRBV2	14	TRBJ1-1	CASTRGLMNTEAFF	TGTGCCAGCACCCGGGGTCTAATGAACACTGAAGCTTTCTTT
NA	TRBD1	TRBV4-1	16	TRBJ1-4	CASSRAWTGENEKLFF	TGCGCCAGCAGCCGCGCTTGGACAGGGGAGAATGAAAAACTGTTTTTT
NA	NA	TRBV6-5	13	TRBJ1-1	CATQPQWNTEAFF	TGTGCCACCCAACCACAGTGGAACACTGAAGCTTTCTTT